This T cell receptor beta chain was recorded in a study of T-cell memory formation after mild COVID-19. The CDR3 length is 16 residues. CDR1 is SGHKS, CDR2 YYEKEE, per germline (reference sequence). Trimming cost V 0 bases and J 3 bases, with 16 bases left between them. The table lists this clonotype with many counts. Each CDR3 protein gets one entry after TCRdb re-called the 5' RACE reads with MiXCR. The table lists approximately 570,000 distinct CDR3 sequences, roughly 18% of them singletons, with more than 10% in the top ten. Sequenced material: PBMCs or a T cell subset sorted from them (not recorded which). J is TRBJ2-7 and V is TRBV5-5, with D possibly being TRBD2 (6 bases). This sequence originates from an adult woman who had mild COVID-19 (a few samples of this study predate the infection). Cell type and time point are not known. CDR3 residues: CASSLDYRGMGYEQYF. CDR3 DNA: TGTGCCAGCAGCTTGGATTACCGGGGGATGGGCTACGAGCAGTACTTC.